This entry features one T cell receptor beta chain sequence. Antigen: not known. The data were taken from a study of CD8+ T cells in alopecia areata. Study conclusions and caveats: Scalp clonality and expanded CD8+ clones among the top 100 were significantly decreased by tofacitinib.

Treatment defined: oral pan-JAK inhibitor, 5-10 mg twice daily. It was cDNA, reverse transcribed from extracted RNA, that served as the sequencing template. Clones were read by immunoSEQ multiplex PCR, and TCRdb kept only the in-frame ones, dropping some. The sample has a few hundred thousand clones; roughly two fifths are singletons. CDR3 length: 12 amino acids. Germline V lookup: CDR1 MDHEN, CDR2 SYDVKM. Trimming stripped 4 bases from V and 6 bases from J, with 7 bases between. The TCR was taken from a human donor with alopecia areata. The sequencing here drew on CD4+ T cells sorted from blood, taken at approximately week 34, from a patient treated with tofacitinib. The V gene is TRBV28, the J gene TRBJ1-5; D uncertain. CDR3 protein: CASSSYTQPQHF. DNA for the CDR3: TGTGCCAGCAGTTCCTACACTCAGCCCCAGCATTTT.